Presented here are 4 T cell receptor beta chains from one specimen sequenced in a study of beta chain features in type 1 diabetes. Sequenced material consisted of expressed TCRB transcripts (all of the isolated RNA was reverse transcribed). The repertoire was sequenced with immunoSEQ multiplex PCR; TCRdb's copy has only in-frame clones and lacks some. The sample has around 500,000 clones, 30% seen once; the top ten hold 0.05% to 0.065%. Sequenced: naive CD4+ T cells from blood. These receptors were obtained from a man younger than 30 in good health.

The V call is TRBV30, the J call TRBJ1-4; D uncertain. V lost 3 bases, J lost 0 bases, and 14 bases lay in between. This CDR3 contains 16 residues. CDR1 is GTSNPN and CDR2 is SVGIG in the germline V gene (reference sequence). The CDR3 DNA follows: TGTGCCTGGAGGTCCCAAAGGTCTGCAACTAATGAAAAACTGTTTTTT. This encodes CAWRSQRSATNEKLFF.

The chain combines TRBV9 with TRBJ2-3; no clear D gene. V lost 3 bases and J 4 bases, leaving 12 bases between the germline ends. This CDR3 has 14 amino acids. Germline V gene sequence: CDR1 SGDLS, CDR2 YYNGEE. The CDR3 nucleotides are TGTGCCAGCAGCGGCCCTGTCAGCCCAGATACGCAGTATTTT. This gives the protein CASSGPVSPDTQYF.

The chain uses TRBV28 and TRBJ2-3; TRBD2 matches at 9 bases. The trim removed 1 base at V and 6 bases at J, leaving 8 bases unmatched. The CDR3 has 16 amino acids. Germline CDR1 and CDR2: MDHEN and SYDVKM. The DNA of the CDR3 is TGTGCCAGCAGTTTATTGCCTAGCGGGATAGTGGATACGCAGTATTTT. It specifies CASSLLPSGIVDTQYF. Using reference TRBV28 and TRBJ2-3 for the parts outside the CDR3, the full variable domain is DVKVTQSSRYLVKRTGEKVFLECVQDMDHENMFWYRQDPGLGLRLIYFSYDVKMKEKGDIPEGYSVSREKKERFSLILESASTNQTSMYLCASSLLPSGIVDTQYFGPGTRLTVL.

In its sample, this clone was seen a few times. J is TRBJ2-2 and V is TRBV4-2; 13 nucleotides match TRBD2. V lost 3 bases to trimming and J lost 3 bases; unmatched junction nucleotides: 7. Germline values: CDR1 LGHNA, CDR2 YNFKEQ. The CDR3 extends over 18 amino acids. The CDR3 reads CASSQKLAGGPHTGELFF. The DNA for the CDR3 is TGTGCCAGCAGCCAGAAACTAGCGGGAGGGCCGCACACCGGGGAGCTGTTTTTT.